A selection of T cell receptor beta chains follows, all from one sample in a study of cytomegalovirus exposure and HLA in healthy donors. TCRdb's table, derived via immunoSEQ multiplex PCR, lists solely in-frame clones and lacks some. The sample contains about 110,000 clones, approximately 70% of which appear only once. The sample was PBMCs. The receptors were gathered from a man in his forties or fifties in good health and CMV-seropositive. CDR3s include the opening cysteine and the closing phenylalanine or tryptophan. The D gene is left open where the match is weak. Size values are once, few and many counts, or a class for expanded clones, and some rows have none.

length	V	size	J	D	DNA	CDR3
13	TRBV27	once	TRBJ2-1	.	TGTGCCAGCAGTTTATTTCCGTACAATGAGCAGTTCTTC	CASSLFPYNEQFF
14	TRBV6-6	.	TRBJ2-2	TRBD2	TGTGCCAGCAGTCAAGGGACTAGCGGGGCCAGGCTGTTTTTT	CASSQGTSGARLFF
16	TRBV4-1	.	TRBJ2-3	.	TGCGCCAGCAGCCATCTCGGAAGAGGAGACACAGATACGCAGTATTTT	CASSHLGRGDTDTQYF
15	TRBV9	once	TRBJ2-1	.	TGTGCCAGCAGCGTAAGGGAGGGGGATTACAATGAGCAGTTCTTC	CASSVREGDYNEQFF
13	TRBV9	few	TRBJ1-1	.	TGTGCCAGCAGCGTAGCGGGGAACACTGAAGCTTTCTTT	CASSVAGNTEAFF
13	TRBV6-5	.	TRBJ2-5	TRBD2	TGTGCCAGCAGTAACCTAGCGGGAGAGACCCAGTACTTC	CASSNLAGETQYF
13	TRBV19	.	TRBJ2-1	TRBD1	TGTGCCAGTAGTATGACAGGGCCCAATGAGCAGTTCTTC	CASSMTGPNEQFF
14	TRBV30	.	TRBJ1-6	.	TGTGCCTGTGACACAAGCTCCTATAATTCACCCCTCCACTTT	CACDTSSYNSPLHF
16	TRBV29-1	.	TRBJ2-7	TRBD2	TGCAGCGTTGATAAGACTAGCGGGGGTCTAAGGTACGAGCAGTACTTC	CSVDKTSGGLRYEQYF
16	TRBV19	.	TRBJ2-3	TRBD2	TGTGCCAGTAGCGCTAGCGGGAGCCGCAACACAGATACGCAGTATTTT	CASSASGSRNTDTQYF
13	TRBV7-3	few	TRBJ2-5	.	TGTGCCAGCAGCTTAGGAGTCCGGGAGACCCAGTACTTC	CASSLGVRETQYF
13	TRBV7-9	.	TRBJ2-5	TRBD1	TGTGCCAGCAGCTTCGGACAGGGAAAGACCCAGTACTTC	CASSFGQGKTQYF
16	TRBV5-5	.	TRBJ2-7	TRBD2	TGTGCCAGCACCGAAGGTCTAGCGGTACCATCCTACGAGCAGTACTTC	CASTEGLAVPSYEQYF
15	TRBV18	.	TRBJ1-1	.	TGTGCCAGCTCACCCACCCTCAGGGAGAACACTGAAGCTTTCTTT	CASSPTLRENTEAFF
14	TRBV9	.	TRBJ2-3	TRBD1	TGTGCCAGCACCCTGACAGGGTATTCGGATACGCAGTATTTT	CASTLTGYSDTQYF
13	TRBV27	.	TRBJ2-1	.	TGTGCCAGCAGTTTAGGGCTCTACAATGAGCAGTTCTTC	CASSLGLYNEQFF
18	TRBV27	.	TRBJ2-2	.	TGTGCCAGCAGTTTATATTCGCGGGGAATCGTAAACACCGGGGAGCTGTTTTTT	CASSLYSRGIVNTGELFF
16	TRBV9	.	TRBJ2-2	TRBD1	TGTGCCAGCAGCGGCGGACAGGGGGCGCGAACCGGGGAGCTGTTTTTT	CASSGGQGARTGELFF
16	TRBV9	once	TRBJ2-6	TRBD2	TGTGCCAGCAGCTCGAGCGGGAGTCTGGGGGCCAACGTCCTGACTTTC	CASSSSGSLGANVLTF
17	TRBV4-1	once	TRBJ2-7	.	TGCGCCAGCAGCCCAGCCCCACAGGGTTACTACGCCTACGAGCAGTACTTC	CASSPAPQGYYAYEQYF
18	TRBV13	.	TRBJ2-5	TRBD2	TGTGCCAGCAGCTCCGCCCGTTTGGGCGGGAGGACTCAAGAGACCCAGTACTTC	CASSSARLGGRTQETQYF
13	TRBV9	.	TRBJ1-2	.	TGTGCCAGTAGGAAAGCGGGGTCCTATGGCTACACCTTC	CASRKAGSYGYTF
14	TRBV5-1	.	TRBJ1-4	.	TGCGCCAGCAGCCCGACAACAACTAATGAAAAACTGTTTTTT	CASSPTTTNEKLFF
19	TRBV9	few	TRBJ2-1	TRBD2	TGTGCCAGCAGCGTGGGGGGACACACACTAGCGGGAGAATCCAATGAGCAGTTCTTC	CASSVGGHTLAGESNEQFF
15	TRBV29-1	.	TRBJ2-3	TRBD1	TGCAGCGTTCTCGGAGGGACAGGGGCTGCAGATACGCAGTATTTT	CSVLGGTGAADTQYF
14	TRBV5-1	few	TRBJ2-3	TRBD1	TGCGCCAGCAGCGGACAGGGAGGCGCAGATACGCAGTATTTT	CASSGQGGADTQYF
16	TRBV6-1	.	TRBJ2-1	.	TGTGCCAGCAGTGTGACCGGGACTGGCGTCTACAATGAGCAGTTCTTC	CASSVTGTGVYNEQFF